This T cell receptor (beta chain) derives from a study of identical twins. TCRdb reprocessed the 5' RACE reads via MiXCR and lists one record per CDR3 protein. Found here are 1,800,000 or so distinct CDR3 sequences, under 35% of them singletons; the top ten hold 0.27%. This receptor was identified in a newborn girl in good health. Sequenced input: cord blood.

For the CDR3, the DNA is TGCGCCGACCAGGGGGAATCTGGCACCGGGGAGCTGTTTTTT. Translation: CADQGESGTGELFF. The chain is built from TRBV10-1 and TRBJ2-2, with 7 bases that match TRBD1. This CDR3 comprises 14 residues. With V trimmed by 11 bases and J by 4 bases, 10 bases remained unmatched. Looked up from germline, CDR1 is WNHNN and CDR2 is SYGVQD (reference sequence).